This TCR beta chain was sequenced during a study of long-term antiretroviral therapy in people with HIV. The CDR3 loop spans 15 amino acids. The V end lost 5 bases, the J end lost 0 bases, and 13 bases lay between the germline ends. CDR1 is MNHNS, CDR2 SASEGT, per germline. HIV-positive participants all received treatment in the United States. This was the immunoSEQ v3.0 assay at survey level. Profiled with immunoSEQ multiplex PCR; TCRdb holds only in-frame clones, not every one. The sample lists over 30,000 clones, 95% to 98% occurring once. Here the sequenced sample was unsorted PBMCs, taken 7.6 years after starting antiretroviral therapy. This TCR was recovered from a man younger than 40 with HIV. The V call is TRBV6-1, the J call TRBJ2-5; D not resolved. The CDR3: CASSRTLGNQETQYF. The CDR3 bases are TGTGCCAGCAGTAGAACCCTAGGGAACCAAGAGACCCAGTACTTC.